These 8 T cell receptor beta chains share one sample of origin, sequenced in a study of OX40 agonist ivuxolimab in advanced cancers. The assay was immunoSEQ multiplex PCR, and TCRdb's table has in-frame clones only and misses some. Among tens of thousands of clones, over 75% were seen once, and the ten largest hold about 4%. Sequencing was performed on CD4+ or CD8+ T cells sorted from blood, taken in a trial of the OX40 agonist ivuxolimab. Every receptor here comes from an adult with an advanced solid tumor such as melanoma, head and neck, liver or kidney cancer.

The chain carries TRBV5-1 and TRBJ2-1, with 10 bases matching TRBD1. The CDR3 sequence is 15 residues long. With 6 bases clipped from V and 7 bases from J, the junction kept 10 bases outside the gene matches. Per the germline V gene, CDR1 is SGHRS and CDR2 is YFSETQ. The CDR3, as DNA: TGCGCCAGCACTACCGGGACAGGGGCGTCGAATGAGCAGTTCTTC. Protein: CASTTGTGASNEQFF. Supplemented by reference TRBV5-1 and TRBJ2-1, the full variable domain reads KAGVTQTPRYLIKTRGQQVTLSCSPISGHRSVSWYQQTPGQGLQFLFEYFSETQRNKGNFPGRFSGRQFSNSRSEMNVSTLELGDSALYLCASTTGTGASNEQFFGPGTRLTVL.

This chain joins TRBV7-8 and TRBJ2-3; 7 nucleotides align to TRBD2. The CDR3 is 18 residues long. The germline gives CDR1 SGHVS, CDR2 FQNEAQ. The junction had 14 bases not matched to a gene; V was cut back by 1 base and J by 4 bases. CDR3 residues: CASSLVHTGGSESDTQYF. The DNA for the CDR3 is TGTGCCAGCAGCTTAGTGCATACTGGCGGGAGCGAGTCAGATACGCAGTATTTT. Variable domain in full (rest from reference TRBV7-8 and TRBJ2-3): GAGVSQSPRYKVAKRGQDVALRCDPISGHVSLFWYQQALGQGPEFLTYFQNEAQLDKSGLPSDRFFAERPEGSVSTLKIQRTQQEDSAVYLCASSLVHTGGSESDTQYFGPGTRLTVL.

V usage is TRBV5-1 and J usage is TRBJ2-1; 8 nucleotides agree with TRBD2. Germline V CDR1 and CDR2: SGHRS, YFSETQ. There are 14 residues in the CDR3. Trimming at V came to 1 base and at J to 8 bases, leaving 5 bases not matched to a gene. The CDR3: CASSLYGRGDEQFF. As DNA, the CDR3 is TGCGCCAGCAGCTTGTACGGGAGGGGGGATGAGCAGTTCTTC.

The J gene is TRBJ2-7, the V gene TRBV6-1; 10 bases line up with TRBD2. Germline-derived CDR1 and CDR2 are MNHNS and SASEGT. V lost 3 bases, J lost 2 bases, and 7 bases stayed unmatched. CDR3 length: 16 residues. The chain's CDR3 is CASSDISSGSPYEQYF. The CDR3 DNA reads TGTGCCAGCAGTGACATTTCTAGCGGGAGTCCCTACGAGCAGTACTTC.

V is TRBV6-5 and J is TRBJ2-1; 9 bases line up with TRBD1. The CDR3 loop spans 14 amino acids. The germline gives CDR1 MNHEY, CDR2 SVGAGI. V shed 4 bases, J shed 9 bases, and the junction held 7 bases outside the gene matches. CDR3 DNA: TGTGCCAGCAGTTTGGGACAGGGTCTCCGTGAGCAGTTCTTC. Translation gives CASSLGQGLREQFF.

The rearrangement joins TRBV23-1 to TRBJ2-7; D not certain. TRBV23-1 qualifies as an ORF whose function is uncertain. V dropped 1 base and J dropped 7 bases, with 8 bases sitting between them. The CDR3 contains 12 residues. CDR3 in DNA: TGCGCCAGCAGTCAATTCGAAAAGGAGCAGTACTTC. Its protein is CASSQFEKEQYF.

The chain uses TRBV18 and TRBJ2-4; the D gene could be TRBD1 or TRBD2 (6 bases each). V lost 3 bases and J 6 bases, leaving 15 bases between the germline ends. This CDR3 has 15 amino acids. The germline V gene encodes CDR1 KGHSH and CDR2 LQKENI. CDR3 sequence: CASSPPGGLANIQYF. The DNA of the CDR3 is TGTGCCAGCTCACCCCCTGGGGGGCTGGCAAACATTCAGTACTTC.

This sequence joins TRBV2 and TRBJ2-5; D tentatively fits TRBD1 or TRBD2 (5 bases each). Trimming removed 7 bases at V and 5 bases at J, with 14 bases between. Germline V CDR1 and CDR2: SNHLY, FYNNEI. This CDR3 comprises 13 residues. CDR3 residues: CASTTGGWETQYF. Written as DNA, the CDR3 is TGTGCCAGCACAACAGGAGGATGGGAGACCCAGTACTTC.